One sample yielded the 6 T cell receptor beta chains listed below, sequenced in a study of shared clonotypes between healthy human individuals. The repertoire was sequenced with immunoSEQ multiplex PCR; TCRdb's copy has only in-frame clones and lacks some. The sample consists of roughly 330,000 clones, around 67% of them appearing once. The sample comprised memory CD4+ T cells sorted from blood. Subset meaning: CD45RA-negative fraction. The receptor source for this set is a man younger than 45 in good health.

This clone was observed many times. V gene TRBV7-8 combines with J gene TRBJ2-7; D might be TRBD1 (6 bases). Germline values: CDR1 SGHVS, CDR2 FQNEAQ. The CDR3 is 14 residues long. The V end lost 5 bases, the J end lost 4 bases, and 15 bases lay between the germline ends. The CDR3 DNA reads as TGTGCCAGCAGCCGAGGCTCAACAGGGTACGAGCAGTACTTC. As protein: CASSRGSTGYEQYF.

V gene TRBV7-8 combines with J gene TRBJ2-1; D unresolved. Trimming took off 3 bases at V and 7 bases at J, with 16 bases between the two ends. The CDR3 spans 15 residues. CDR1 is SGHVS and CDR2 is FQNEAQ in the germline V gene. Here the CDR3 DNA reads TGTGCCAGCAGCTTCGCCGGACCACGCGGAAATGAGCAGTTCTTC. Amino acid sequence: CASSFAGPRGNEQFF.

In this sample, this clone turned up a few times. This chain connects TRBV14 to TRBJ1-1; D unresolved. This CDR3 is 14 amino acids long. Germline loops: CDR1 SGHDN, CDR2 FVKESK. Trimming pared 0 bases from V and 1 base from J, leaving 6 bases between. This CDR3 reads CASSQDSGNTEAFF. The CDR3 region has the DNA TGTGCCAGCAGCCAAGATTCAGGGAACACTGAAGCTTTCTTT.

The V gene is TRBV30, the J gene TRBJ2-5; 7 nucleotides agree with TRBD2. CDR3 length: 14 amino acids. The V gene's germline CDR1 is GTSNPN and CDR2 SVGIG (reference sequence). With 8 bases clipped from V and 5 bases from J, the junction kept 14 bases outside the gene matches. CDR3 bases: TGTGCCCACTCCGTGGGGGGGTGGGTCGAGACCCAGTACTTC. Amino acids: CAHSVGGWVETQYF. Full variable domain (remainder filled in from reference TRBV30 and TRBJ2-5): SQTIHQWPATLVQPVGSPLSLECTVEGTSNPNLYWYRQAAGRGLQLLFYSVGIGQISSEVPQNLSASRPQDRQFILSSKKLLLSDSGFYLCAHSVGGWVETQYFGPGTRLLVL.

This clone was found once. One junction end does not reproduce the germline sequence, and a read error may be involved. V gene TRBV4-2 combines with J gene TRBJ1-4, with a possible D match to TRBD1 (6 bases). The CDR3 length is 14 residues. Germline assignment: CDR1 LGHNA and CDR2 YNFKEQ. CDR3 protein: CASRQDRTNEKLFF. Here the CDR3 DNA reads TGTGCCAGCAGACAAGACAGGACTAATGAAAAACTGTTTTTT.

The J gene is TRBJ1-5, the V gene TRBV7-8; tentatively, D is TRBD1 (6 bases). The V end was cut by 2 bases, the J end by 2 bases, with 25 bases between. The CDR3 is 20 residues long. CDR1 and CDR2 from the germline V gene are SGHVS and FQNEAQ. The CDR3 sequence: CASSLRGRAGSILGNQPQHF. The CDR3 bases are TGTGCCAGCAGCTTAAGGGGGAGGGCAGGGTCGATTCTGGGCAATCAGCCCCAGCATTTT.